Each of the 23 T cell receptor beta chains below was sequenced from the same sample in a study of T-cell memory formation after mild COVID-19. MiXCR, run by TCRdb on the 5' RACE reads, gives a single entry per CDR3 protein. The sample yields around 410,000 distinct CDR3 sequences, roughly a quarter seen once. Sequenced: PBMCs or a T cell subset sorted from them (not recorded which). The receptor set was obtained from an adult woman who had mild COVID-19 (a few samples of this study predate the infection). Cell type and time point are not known.

This clonotype has just a few counts. The rearrangement uses TRBV12-3 or TRBV12-4 and TRBJ1-2; tentative D call: TRBD1 (6 bases). The CDR3 sequence is 16 residues long. V was trimmed by 5 bases and J by 7 bases, leaving 23 bases between them. The chain's CDR3 is CASSPNSLTGNGGYTF. In nucleotides, the CDR3 is TGTGCCAGCAGTCCCAACAGTTTAACAGGGAATGGTGGCTACACCTTC.

This clonotype was observed many times. The chain is built from TRBV29-1 and TRBJ2-7, with a tentative D call TRBD1 (6 bases). V gave up 0 bases and J gave up 5 bases, with 17 bases separating them. This CDR3 comprises 15 residues. The germline CDR1 and CDR2 sequences are SQVTM and ANQGSEA. CDR3 nucleotide sequence: TGCAGCGTTGAAGAGGGTGGAGCAGGGGTAAACGAGCAGTACTTC. Translating gives CSVEEGGAGVNEQYF.

V is TRBV7-6 and J is TRBJ1-1; D is uncertain. Trimming left V 2 bases short and J 1 base short, with 8 bases between. There are 14 residues in the CDR3. The germline V gene has CDR1 SGHVS and CDR2 FNYEAQ. DNA of the CDR3: TGTGCCAGCAGCTTAAATGGGCCGAACACTGAAGCTTTCTTT. Translation gives CASSLNGPNTEAFF.

In its sample, this clonotype was seen a few times. V usage is TRBV12-3 or TRBV12-4 and J usage is TRBJ2-1, with D maybe TRBD1 (6 bases). Deletions cut 5 bases from V and 8 bases from J, with 13 bases between. The CDR3 has 13 residues. CDR3 nucleotide sequence: TGTGCCAGCAGTGTGGGGGCCGGGGATGAGCAGTTCTTC. Translating gives CASSVGAGDEQFF.

This clonotype was picked up a small number of times. CDR3 sequence: CASSVDSMVVNEQFF. In DNA form, the CDR3 reads TGTGCCAGCAGCGTAGATAGTATGGTAGTCAATGAGCAGTTCTTC. V usage is TRBV9 and J usage is TRBJ2-1, with D uncertain. The V and J ends lost 0 bases and 6 bases respectively, with 13 bases between them. Germline V gives CDR1 SGDLS, CDR2 YYNGEE. CDR3 length equals 15 residues.

This clonotype was counted a few times. The chain couples TRBV6-5 to TRBJ1-3; the D is unclear. Germline values: CDR1 MNHEY, CDR2 SVGAGI. The CDR3 runs to 13 residues. V was pared by 6 bases and J by 0 bases, with 6 bases between. The CDR3 sequence: CASSLHSGNTIYF. The CDR3 DNA is TGTGCCAGCAGCCTCCACTCTGGAAACACCATATATTTT.

This clonotype has only a few counts. This chain links TRBV5-6 with TRBJ2-7; 7 bases fit TRBD1. CDR3 size: 15 residues. V shed 3 bases, J shed 3 bases, and the junction held 9 bases outside the gene matches. Germline CDR1 SGHDT, CDR2 YYEEEE. CDR3: CASSSFRGILYEQYF. The CDR3 region has the DNA TGTGCCAGCAGCTCCTTCAGGGGGATCCTCTACGAGCAGTACTTC.

This chain links TRBV7-2 with TRBJ2-1, with D possibly being TRBD1 or TRBD2 (5 bases each). The CDR3 runs 17 residues. Germline CDR1 reads SGHTA; CDR2 reads FQGNSA. Trimming removed 5 bases at V and 8 bases at J, with 25 bases between. Written as DNA, the CDR3 is TGTGCCAGCAGCCCACTTATGGCTAGGGGTGGGGGATATGAGCAGTTCTTC. Translating gives CASSPLMARGGGYEQFF.

This clonotype was observed a handful of times. The V gene is TRBV12-3 or TRBV12-4, the J gene TRBJ2-2; D might be TRBD2 (7 bases). CDR3 length: 17 residues. V lost 6 bases to trimming and J lost 6 bases, with 23 bases between them. For the CDR3, the DNA is TGTGCCAGCAGCCCCCTCCTAGGGGAGGGGGTCTCCGGGGAGCTGTTTTTT. This gives the protein CASSPLLGEGVSGELFF.

The rearrangement uses TRBV19 and TRBJ1-1; D is possibly TRBD1 (5 bases). The V end lost 5 bases, the J end lost 1 base, and 8 bases lay between the germline ends. CDR1 is LNHDA and CDR2 is SQIVND in the germline V gene (reference sequence). The CDR3 length is 13 residues. CDR3 loop: CASSGASNTEAFF. The CDR3 region has the DNA TGTGCCAGTAGTGGGGCCTCGAACACTGAAGCTTTCTTT.

CDR3: CASSSTGGQETQYF. The CDR3 DNA sequence: TGTGCCAGCAGTTCCACGGGGGGACAAGAGACCCAGTACTTC. V usage is TRBV9 and J usage is TRBJ2-5; 7 positions match TRBD2. Looked up from germline, CDR1 is SGDLS and CDR2 is YYNGEE. CDR3 size: 14 residues. The V and J ends lost 5 bases and 2 bases, in that order; junction bases with no gene match: 6. Full variable domain (remainder filled in from reference TRBV9 and TRBJ2-5): DSGVTQTPKHLITATGQRVTLRCSPRSGDLSVYWYQQSLDQGLQFLIQYYNGEERAKGNILERFSAQQFPDLHSELNLSSLELGDSALYFCASSSTGGQETQYFGPGTRLLVL.

This chain joins TRBV29-1 and TRBJ2-4, with TRBD2 as a possible D gene (6 bases). Germline CDR1 and CDR2: SQVTM and ANQGSEA. The CDR3 has 11 residues. Trimming removed 6 bases at V and 15 bases at J, with 18 bases between. CDR3 DNA sequence: TGCAGCGTGAGGGTGGGCGGGGCCTTGTACTTC. Protein: CSVRVGGALYF.

This clonotype turned up a few times. J is TRBJ2-5 and V is TRBV7-6, with a possible D match to TRBD1 (6 bases). V gave up 5 bases and J gave up 7 bases, with 17 bases separating them. CDR1 and CDR2 (germline): SGHVS, FNYEAQ. The CDR3 runs to 14 residues. CDR3 sequence reads: CASSGGPGAATQYF. CDR3 bases: TGTGCCAGCAGCGGGGGCCCAGGGGCGGCGACCCAGTACTTC.

The rearrangement links TRBV7-9 to TRBJ1-3; D might be TRBD1 (6 bases). In germline, CDR1 is SEHNR, CDR2 FQNEAQ (reference sequence). CDR3 length equals 19 residues. The V gene lost 0 bases and the J gene lost 1 base, with 19 bases spanning the gap. The CDR3 is CASSLAGGHRLRSGNTIYF. CDR3 coding DNA: TGTGCCAGCAGCTTAGCGGGGGGGCACAGACTGAGGTCTGGAAACACCATATATTTT.

This clonotype was seen only a few times. The rearrangement links TRBV11-2 to TRBJ2-2; the D is unclear. Trimming pared 1 base from V and 7 bases from J, leaving 13 bases between. The germline gives CDR1 SGHAT, CDR2 FQNNGV. This CDR3 region has 15 residues. CDR3 in DNA: TGTGCCAGCAGCTTAGCCGTACCTTGGGGCGGGGAGCTGTTTTTT. This sequence encodes CASSLAVPWGGELFF.

The chain is built from TRBV3-1 and TRBJ2-2; the D is unclear. The germline CDR1 and CDR2 sequences are LGHDT and YNNKEL (reference sequence). V lost 0 bases and J lost 2, with 13 bases in between. This CDR3 contains 17 residues. CDR3 sequence: CASSQDLRHLNTGELFF. In nucleotides, the CDR3 is TGTGCCAGCAGCCAAGATCTGCGACACCTAAACACCGGGGAGCTGTTTTTT.

J is TRBJ1-3 and V is TRBV15; D may be TRBD1 (5 bases). Trimming took 2 bases from V and 2 from J, leaving 13 bases between them. This CDR3 is built from 16 residues. Per germline, CDR1 LNHNV and CDR2 YYDKDF (reference sequence). CDR3 in amino acids: CATSRRQGKAGNTIYF. DNA for the CDR3: TGTGCCACCAGCAGACGTCAGGGAAAAGCTGGAAACACCATATATTTT.

This clonotype was seen only a few times. The chain couples TRBV5-1 to TRBJ2-3, with 7 bases aligning to TRBD1. There are 15 residues in the CDR3. The V segment lost 4 bases and the J segment 6 bases; nucleotides outside the gene matches: 11. Germline CDR1 is SGHRS and CDR2 is YFSETQ. CDR3 protein: CASSPTGDSADTQYF. The CDR3 DNA is TGCGCCAGCAGCCCCACAGGGGATTCGGCGGATACGCAGTATTTT.

J is TRBJ1-2 and V is TRBV5-4; TRBD1 aligns across 8 bases. CDR1 SGHNT and CDR2 YYREEE come from the germline V gene (reference sequence). The V and J ends lost 0 bases and 5 bases, in that order; junction bases with no gene match: 6. This CDR3 is 15 amino acids long. The CDR3 region is CASSLGQGAEYGYTF. CDR3 in DNA: TGTGCCAGCAGCTTGGGGCAGGGGGCGGAATATGGCTACACCTTC.

The chain employs TRBV4-3 and TRBJ2-1; the D gene is possibly TRBD2 (6 bases). The CDR3 runs 16 residues. Germline V gene lookup returns CDR1 LGHNA and CDR2 YSLEER. The V and J ends lost 0 bases and 7 bases respectively, with 16 bases between them. CDR3 loop: CASSQDGGAIGNEQFF. The CDR3 region has the DNA TGCGCCAGCAGCCAAGATGGAGGGGCAATCGGTAATGAGCAGTTCTTC.

The table lists this clonotype with a few counts. The genes are TRBV7-6 and TRBJ2-3; tentative D call: TRBD2 (5 bases). The CDR3 consists of 15 residues. The V gene's germline CDR1 is SGHVS and CDR2 FNYEAQ. V was clipped by 4 bases and J by 0 bases, with 11 bases between them. CDR3 coding DNA: TGTGCCAGCAGCTCCGGACTCGGAAGCACAGATACGCAGTATTTT. It codes for CASSSGLGSTDTQYF.

V usage is TRBV27 and J usage is TRBJ2-5; D might be TRBD2 (6 bases). V dropped 7 bases and J dropped 5 bases, with 20 bases sitting between them. CDR1 and CDR2 (germline): MNHEY, SMNVEV (reference sequence). The CDR3 runs to 15 residues. Written as DNA, the CDR3 is TGTGCCAGCAACCCCTCGTCGGAGGGTTGGGAGACCCAGTACTTC. It codes for CASNPSSEGWETQYF.

V usage is TRBV25-1 and J usage is TRBJ1-1; D not resolved. Germline CDR1 MGHDK, CDR2 SYGVNS. The CDR3 is 11 residues long. V gave up 0 bases and J gave up 11 bases, with 7 bases separating them. CDR3 region: CASSEYKKAFF. The CDR3 nucleotides are TGTGCCAGCAGTGAATATAAAAAGGCTTTCTTT.